A selection of T cell receptor beta chains follows, all from one sample in a study of vaccination effects on CD4 cells after COVID-19. Which antigens these TCRs recognize remains unknown. Produced via immunoSEQ multiplex PCR; TCRdb's table is partial and in-frame only. The sample yields tens of thousands of clones, over 65% seen once. The sequenced sample was CD4+ T cells from PBMCs cultured with HIV peptides, obtained before COVID-19 vaccination. These receptors were obtained from a human donor who had a prior SARS-CoV-2 infection. Each CDR3 is given with its conserved first and last residue.

V	J	CDR3
TRBV4-1	TRBJ1-1	CASSQDRDTEAFF
TRBV5-1	TRBJ2-3	CASSLVQGGTDTQYF
TRBV7-2	TRBJ2-7	CASRPAGGPSYEQYF
TRBV18	TRBJ1-3	CASSPPSLSGNTIYF
TRBV5-4	TRBJ1-2	CASSRNSNNYGYTF
TRBV7-9	TRBJ1-2	CASSLGQGLNYGYTF
TRBV5-6	TRBJ2-7	CASSLGGLAGALQYF
TRBV2	TRBJ2-7	CASSGIDRDLFAEQYF
TRBV5-4	TRBJ2-7	CASSLERERSEQYF
TRBV5-4	TRBJ1-2	CASSYRQGFFYGYTF
TRBV4-2	TRBJ2-2	CASSQDTGGNTGELFF
TRBV12-3/TRBV12-4	TRBJ1-1	CASTRQATEAFF
TRBV7-6	TRBJ2-7	CASSLDPSSYEQYF
TRBV27	TRBJ2-7	CATVRNYEQYF
TRBV5-4	TRBJ1-6	CASSLGGGSSYNSPLHF
TRBV2	TRBJ2-7	CASSGGSSYEQYF
TRBV28	TRBJ2-1	CASSKMPGLPGPRGYNEQFF
TRBV10-3	TRBJ1-2	CAISEPGQGIYGYTF
TRBV11-1	TRBJ1-1	CASSFQANTEAFF
TRBV6-1	TRBJ1-4	CASSERGRVDEKLFF
TRBV7-2	TRBJ1-2	CASSLDRVVSYGYTF
TRBV7-3	TRBJ1-1	CASSPNGRSTEAFF
TRBV5-1	TRBJ2-7	CASSWTSRLAGDHEQYF
TRBV18	TRBJ1-2	CASSTDRAGYTF
TRBV30	TRBJ2-2	CAWRARGQVNTGELFF
TRBV2	TRBJ1-5	CASRAWTGDQPQHF
TRBV9	TRBJ1-6	CASSVGASGTANSPLHF
TRBV5-1	TRBJ1-5	CASSPSGNQPQHF
TRBV30	TRBJ1-6	CAWSVLAANSPLHF
TRBV27	TRBJ2-2	CASSLSRTKNTGELFF
TRBV5-4	TRBJ2-3	CASSRQETNTDTQYF
TRBV7-2	TRBJ1-6	CASSFGNFENSPLHF
TRBV4-2	TRBJ1-1	CASSQEGQSNTEAFF
TRBV2	TRBJ2-5	CASSVQGVEETQYF
TRBV29-1	TRBJ2-7	CSVKRDLAYEQYF
TRBV5-1	TRBJ1-6	CASSADSNSPLHF
TRBV2	TRBJ1-6	CASVTGGDSPLHF
TRBV4-2	TRBJ2-7	CASSQVASGTYEQYF
TRBV5-4	TRBJ2-5	CASSPYGTGGAETQYF
TRBV3-1/TRBV3-2	TRBJ2-1	CASSQGRRRGGNEQFF
TRBV9	TRBJ2-1	CASSVVPSSYNEQFF
TRBV7-2	TRBJ2-5	CASSRGTSRSETQYF
TRBV5-6	TRBJ2-7	CASSGTGQGALEQYF
TRBV18	TRBJ1-1	CASSQGRATEAFF
TRBV7-2	TRBJ2-2	CASSAPQGAANTGELFF
TRBV7-2	TRBJ2-7	CASSSQGGLYEQYF
TRBV28	TRBJ2-7	CASSQTGAASYF
TRBV5-5	TRBJ2-7	CASSLSGGWSYEQYF
TRBV11-2	TRBJ2-1	CASSLERGREQFF